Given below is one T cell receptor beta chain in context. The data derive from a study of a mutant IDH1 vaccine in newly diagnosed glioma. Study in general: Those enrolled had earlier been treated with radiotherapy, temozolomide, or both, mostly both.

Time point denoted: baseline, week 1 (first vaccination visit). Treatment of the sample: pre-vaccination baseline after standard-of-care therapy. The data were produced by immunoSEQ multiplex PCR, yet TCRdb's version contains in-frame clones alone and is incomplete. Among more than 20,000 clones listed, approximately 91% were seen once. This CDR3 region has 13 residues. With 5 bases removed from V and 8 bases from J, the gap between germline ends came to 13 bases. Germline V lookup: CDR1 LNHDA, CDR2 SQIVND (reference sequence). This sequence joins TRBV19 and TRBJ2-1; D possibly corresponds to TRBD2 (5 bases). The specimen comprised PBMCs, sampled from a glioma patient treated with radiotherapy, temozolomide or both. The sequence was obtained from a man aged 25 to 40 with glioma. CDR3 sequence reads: CASSLLAIDEQFF. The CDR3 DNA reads TGTGCCAGTAGTTTGCTAGCTATAGATGAGCAGTTCTTC.